These 27 T cell receptor beta chains came from one sample sequenced in a study of patients and donors after allogeneic stem cell transplantation (TCRdb year 2020). Library method: RT-PCR. TCRdb shows the sequencer as NextSeq 550. TCRdb reanalyzed the raw reads on its own, using fastp at Q25 for trimming and MiXCR for clone calling, and kept in-frame beta chains. One record per CDR3 amino acid sequence lists the most common genes and DNA. The sample table lists 25,000 to 30,000 distinct CDR3 sequences, 6.5% to 10% of them with a count of one. About half of the sample rests with the top ten. The specimen sequenced was blood, either unsorted or a sorted T cell fraction (not recorded which). The source of these receptors is a human donor who was either an allogeneic HSCT recipient or a stem cell or donor lymphocyte infusion donor (not recorded which). It is not recorded whose cells these are; they may come from a transplant donor.

This clonotype has a count of ten or more. The rearrangement joins TRBV7-9 to TRBJ2-7; D not resolved. V was trimmed by 6 bases and J by 1 base, leaving 10 bases between them. The CDR3 consists of 13 residues. Germline assignment: CDR1 SEHNR and CDR2 FQNEAQ (reference sequence). Here the CDR3 reads CASSQTESYEQYF. CDR3 nucleotide sequence: TGTGCCAGCAGTCAAACTGAGTCCTACGAGCAGTACTTC.

V is TRBV19 and J is TRBJ1-2; no reliable D call. Per the germline V gene, CDR1 is LNHDA and CDR2 is SQIVND (reference sequence). The CDR3 is made up of 14 amino acids. Trimming shortened V by 0 bases and J by 6 bases, and 11 bases separated the two germline ends. DNA of the CDR3: TGTGCCAGTAGTATAGATCCTGGGTGGCATGGCTACACCTTC. Translating it yields CASSIDPGWHGYTF.

This clonotype showed up just a few times. The chain recombines TRBV5-1 with TRBJ1-6; no clear D gene. This CDR3 region has 13 residues. Germline-derived CDR1 and CDR2 are SGHRS and YFSETQ. V gave up 0 bases and J gave up 5 bases, with 3 bases separating them. CDR3 nucleotides: TGCGCCAGCAGCTTGGTAGATAATTCACCCCTCCACTTT. Translated, it gives CASSLVDNSPLHF.

This clonotype was detected many times. The gene calls are TRBV3-1 and TRBJ1-2, with 7 positions matching TRBD1. Germline V gene sequence: CDR1 LGHDT, CDR2 YNNKEL (reference sequence). The CDR3 runs 13 residues. V was pared by 4 bases and J by 3 bases, with 2 bases of the junction left unmatched. The CDR3 bases are TGTGCCAGCAGCCCGGACAGGTACTATGGCTACACCTTC. It translates to CASSPDRYYGYTF.

This clonotype was picked up many times. The chain is built from TRBV20-1 and TRBJ2-2; 7 positions agree with TRBD2. The CDR3 covers 17 residues. Germline V gives CDR1 DFQATT, CDR2 SNEGSKA (reference sequence). Germline trimming cut 0 bases from V and 4 bases from J; bases unmatched to any gene: 11. CDR3 nucleotide sequence: TGCAGTGCTAGAGATCCCGGGCGGGAGCGCGGCACCGGGGAGCTGTTTTTT. Its translation: CSARDPGRERGTGELFF.

This clonotype was observed a handful of times. Written as DNA, the CDR3 is TGTGCCAGCAGTTTCCGGCAGAATTCACCCCTCCACTTT. Translating it yields CASSFRQNSPLHF. The chain couples TRBV27 to TRBJ1-6; D not certain. Germline CDR1 reads MNHEY; CDR2 reads SMNVEV (reference sequence). The CDR3 has 13 amino acids. Trimming took 3 bases from V and 7 from J, leaving 7 bases between them.

This clonotype was counted a few times. The chain couples TRBV11-3 to TRBJ1-1, with D possibly being TRBD1 (5 bases). Trimming stripped 3 bases from V and 4 bases from J, with 18 bases between. Germline V gives CDR1 SGHNT, CDR2 YENEEA. This CDR3 spans 16 amino acids. The CDR3 reads CASSLAREGWGTEAFF. The CDR3 bases are TGTGCCAGCAGCTTGGCCCGTGAGGGGTGGGGCACTGAAGCTTTCTTT.

This clonotype was seen only a few times. The rearrangement joins TRBV11-1 to TRBJ2-1; 9 nucleotides agree with TRBD2. Germline V gene sequence: CDR1 SGHAT, CDR2 FQDESV (reference sequence). The CDR3 is made up of 18 amino acids. V trimming: 2 bases; J trimming: 7 bases; junction bases outside the gene matches: 15. The CDR3 sequence is CASSLSLGGGRAANEQFF. The DNA for the CDR3 is TGTGCCAGCAGCTTAAGTCTGGGTGGCGGGAGGGCGGCGAATGAGCAGTTCTTC.

This clonotype has ten or more counts. This chain links TRBV4-1 with TRBJ2-2; possible D gene TRBD2, 6 bases. The CDR3 loop spans 16 amino acids. With 8 bases removed from V and 0 bases from J, the gap between germline ends came to 16 bases. Germline V CDR1 and CDR2: MGHRA, YSYEKL. The CDR3 here is CASRTTGVANTGELFF. The DNA for the CDR3 is TGCGCCAGCCGGACGACGGGGGTAGCGAACACCGGGGAGCTGTTTTTT.

In its sample, this clonotype was seen many times. Mismatch with germline at one junction end may stem from a read error. V is TRBV7-7 and J is TRBJ2-5; D is uncertain. The V gene's germline CDR1 is SSHAT and CDR2 FNYEAQ (reference sequence). The CDR3 loop spans 14 amino acids. The CDR3 here is CASSLGRVAETQYF. As DNA, the CDR3 is TGTGCTAGCAGCTTAGGACGGGTTGCGGAGACCCAGTACTTC.

A note on this clonotype: A much larger clone lies one base from this, so it may be a read error. No conserved phenylalanine or tryptophan ends this CDR3, so it is likely a read error. The CDR3 DNA reads as TGCAGTGCTAGAGGCCTAGCGGGACAGAATTATGAGCAGTTCTCC. It translates to CSARGLAGQNYEQFS. V usage is TRBV20-1 and J usage is TRBJ2-1, with 9 bases fitting TRBD2. Per germline, CDR1 DFQATT and CDR2 SNEGSKA (reference sequence). The V gene end was trimmed by 1 base and the J gene end by 8 bases; junction bases not matched to a gene: 9. This CDR3 has 15 amino acids.

This clonotype was observed at least ten times. The CDR3 region has the DNA TGTGCCAGCAGTTTCGGGATTGGGGAAGCTTTCTTT. It codes for CASSFGIGEAFF. The chain combines TRBV12-3 or TRBV12-4 with TRBJ1-1; the D is unclear. V lost 3 bases and J 8 bases, leaving 10 bases between the germline ends. This CDR3 contains 12 residues.

The V gene is TRBV27, the J gene TRBJ2-3; weak D call: TRBD2 (6 bases). The CDR3 extends over 14 amino acids. Trimming stripped 5 bases from V and 0 bases from J, with 9 bases between. Looked up from germline, CDR1 is MNHEY and CDR2 is SMNVEV (reference sequence). The CDR3 here is CASSISGSTDTQYF. CDR3 nucleotides: TGTGCCAGCAGTATTAGCGGAAGCACAGATACGCAGTATTTT.

The chain combines TRBV7-8 with TRBJ1-1; 8 bases are a match to TRBD1. Looked up from germline, CDR1 is SGHVS and CDR2 is FQNEAQ. Trimming at V came to 5 bases and at J to 7 bases, leaving 9 bases not matched to a gene. There are 14 residues in the CDR3. The CDR3 loop is CASSVATGEGEAFF. CDR3 nucleotides: TGTGCCAGCAGCGTTGCGACAGGGGAGGGTGAAGCTTTCTTT.

V gene TRBV18 combines with J gene TRBJ2-7; D not certain. Germline loops: CDR1 KGHSH, CDR2 LQKENI. The CDR3 is 13 amino acids. The V end lost 5 bases, the J end lost 0 bases, and 8 bases lay between the germline ends. CDR3 protein: CASSLTASYEQYF. CDR3 DNA sequence: TGTGCCAGCTCATTGACCGCCTCCTACGAGCAGTACTTC. The full variable domain, with the rest looked up from reference TRBV18 and TRBJ2-7, is NAGVMQNPRHLVRRRGQEARLRCSPMKGHSHVYWYRQLPEEGLKFMVYLQKENIIDESGMPKERFSAEFPKEGPSILRIQQVVRGDSAAYFCASSLTASYEQYFGPGTRLTVT.

This clonotype was counted a few times. The rearrangement links TRBV6-5 to TRBJ2-3; 8 nucleotides align to TRBD2. Losses at the gene ends were 0 bases for V and 3 bases for J; bases not matched to a gene: 8. The germline V gene encodes CDR1 MNHEY and CDR2 SVGAGI. CDR3 size: 17 residues. CDR3 sequence (DNA): TGTGCCAGCAGTTACTCGTTTGCGGGGGGCGTAACAGATACGCAGTATTTT. Residues: CASSYSFAGGVTDTQYF.

Ten or more counts support this clonotype. The chain couples TRBV28 to TRBJ1-5; D is unresolved. V shed 2 bases and J shed 0 bases, with 11 bases lying between them. The CDR3 consists of 16 residues. Germline lookup yields CDR1 MDHEN and CDR2 SYDVKM. CDR3 nucleotide sequence: TGTGCCAGCAGTTTACTTGGACGGTATAGCAATCAGCCCCAGCATTTT. Its protein is CASSLLGRYSNQPQHF. Using reference TRBV28 and TRBJ1-5 for the parts outside the CDR3, the full variable domain is DVKVTQSSRYLVKRTGEKVFLECVQDMDHENMFWYRQDPGLGLRLIYFSYDVKMKEKGDIPEGYSVSREKKERFSLILESASTNQTSMYLCASSLLGRYSNQPQHFGDGTRLSIL.

This clonotype has ten or more counts. This chain joins TRBV5-1 and TRBJ1-3; the D gene is possibly TRBD1 (5 bases). The CDR3 runs 15 residues. The germline V and J ends were trimmed by 6 bases and 0 bases, with 13 bases remaining between them. Germline V gene sequence: CDR1 SGHRS, CDR2 YFSETQ. The DNA of the CDR3 is TGCGCCAGCACCCAAGACAGTAACTCTGGAAACACCATATATTTT. Protein product: CASTQDSNSGNTIYF.

The chain couples TRBV28 to TRBJ1-1, with D possibly being TRBD1 (5 bases). The ends were cut back, 4 bases at V and 5 bases at J, with 20 bases in the middle. Germline assignment: CDR1 MDHEN and CDR2 SYDVKM. This CDR3 comprises 16 residues. The CDR3: CASSSGGVSPGTEAFF. The CDR3 region has the DNA TGTGCCAGCAGTTCGGGGGGGGTTTCCCCGGGGACTGAAGCTTTCTTT.

This clonotype was recorded at least ten times. CDR3 DNA: TGTGCCAGCACCCTAGCGGGAGTTCCCCCCTACGAGCAGTACTTC. Its translation: CASTLAGVPPYEQYF. The chain couples TRBV7-9 to TRBJ2-7, with 10 bases matching TRBD2. This CDR3 is built from 15 residues. Germline lookup yields CDR1 SEHNR and CDR2 FQNEAQ (reference sequence). Trimming cost V 7 bases and J 2 bases; bases outside gene matches: 8.

This clonotype was seen at least ten times. V gene TRBV3-1 combines with J gene TRBJ2-5, with TRBD2 matching over 12 bases. Germline CDR1 and CDR2: LGHDT and YNNKEL (reference sequence). CDR3 length equals 13 residues. Losses at the gene ends were 8 bases for V and 5 bases for J; bases not matched to a gene: 3. The CDR3 region has the DNA TGTGCCAGCCGCCTAGCGGGAGGGGAGACCCAGTACTTC. Amino acid sequence: CASRLAGGETQYF.

This clonotype was observed many times. CDR3 residues: CASSFRQGVYNEQFF. CDR3 bases: TGTGCCAGCAGCTTTCGACAGGGTGTCTACAATGAGCAGTTCTTC. The J gene is TRBJ2-1, the V gene TRBV5-4, with 7 bases that match TRBD1. The CDR3 extends over 15 amino acids. V lost 2 bases and J lost 3; bases outside the gene matches: 5. Germline V gene sequence: CDR1 SGHNT, CDR2 YYREEE (reference sequence).

This clonotype was observed many times. The chain has TRBV5-1 and TRBJ2-7; D may be TRBD1 (6 bases). Germline CDR1 SGHRS, CDR2 YFSETQ. CDR3 length: 15 residues. V was trimmed by 3 bases and J by 3 bases, leaving 16 bases between them. CDR3 residues: CASSYTGTRLYEQYF. CDR3 nucleotide sequence: TGCGCCAGCAGCTATACCGGGACAAGACTCTACGAGCAGTACTTC.

J is TRBJ2-7 and V is TRBV27, with 8 bases identical to TRBD1. The junction had 8 bases not matched to a gene; V was cut back by 5 bases and J by 2 bases. The germline CDR1 and CDR2 sequences are MNHEY and SMNVEV (reference sequence). The CDR3 spans 15 residues. DNA for the CDR3: TGTGCCAGCAGTCCATGGACAGGGAGAACCTACGAGCAGTACTTC. Residues: CASSPWTGRTYEQYF.

This clonotype was seen a few times. This chain uses TRBV10-1 with TRBJ2-6; D uncertain. V lost 4 bases to trimming and J lost 0 bases, with 4 bases between them. There are 14 residues in the CDR3. Per germline, CDR1 WNHNN and CDR2 SYGVQD (reference sequence). The CDR3 DNA sequence: TGCGCCAGCAGTGCGGGCTCTGGGGCCAACGTCCTGACTTTC. Protein sequence: CASSAGSGANVLTF.

Concerning this clonotype itself: The junction departs from the called germline gene at one end, perhaps through a read error. V is TRBV19 and J is TRBJ2-4, with 8 bases fitting TRBD2. In germline, CDR1 is LNHDA, CDR2 SQIVND (reference sequence). The CDR3 has 14 amino acids. The CDR3 sequence is CASSIDLPGTRVDF. In DNA form, the CDR3 reads TGTGCCAGTAGTATAGATCTGCCCGGGACTAGAGTTGACTTC.

The sample holds many counts of this clonotype. V gene TRBV4-1 combines with J gene TRBJ2-4; 8 nucleotides line up with TRBD1. Germline CDR1 and CDR2: MGHRA and YSYEKL. The CDR3 contains 16 residues. The J segment lost 7 bases and the V segment lost 0 bases, leaving 8 bases of the junction unmatched. The CDR3 sequence: CASSQDQGADSNIQYF. In DNA, the CDR3 is TGCGCCAGCAGCCAAGATCAGGGGGCAGATTCGAACATTCAGTACTTC.